This T cell receptor beta chain was retrieved from a study of CXCR3-negative and CXCR3-positive naive CD8 T cells. Study findings and constraints: After cryopreservation, CXCR3 expression dropped partially; most assays used fresh PBMCs.

Each CD8+ T cell subset was flow-sorted in triplicate. Every sort contained 250,000 to 300,000 cells. UMI-labeled 5' RACE yielded the TRB cDNA libraries. TCRdb reprocessed the 5' RACE reads, with one entry per CDR3 protein and no DNA. The repertoire table contains 80,000 to 95,000 distinct CDR3 sequences. As to this clonotype: Its target is unknown.

This CDR3 is built from 16 residues. Per the germline V gene, CDR1 is SGDLS and CDR2 is YYNGEE. The clonotype was recovered from a human donor in good health. Some clones in this sample may be carry-over from other donors' samples. This chain links TRBV9 with TRBJ2-1; TCRdb's D call, TRBD2, is unchecked because there is no DNA. The sample comprised naive CXCR3- CD8+ T cells from blood. Subset meaning: CD45RO-CCR7+CD27+CD95- naive CD8+ T cells lacking CXCR3 (TNR3-). This chain's CDR3 is CASSVATGEAYNEQFF.